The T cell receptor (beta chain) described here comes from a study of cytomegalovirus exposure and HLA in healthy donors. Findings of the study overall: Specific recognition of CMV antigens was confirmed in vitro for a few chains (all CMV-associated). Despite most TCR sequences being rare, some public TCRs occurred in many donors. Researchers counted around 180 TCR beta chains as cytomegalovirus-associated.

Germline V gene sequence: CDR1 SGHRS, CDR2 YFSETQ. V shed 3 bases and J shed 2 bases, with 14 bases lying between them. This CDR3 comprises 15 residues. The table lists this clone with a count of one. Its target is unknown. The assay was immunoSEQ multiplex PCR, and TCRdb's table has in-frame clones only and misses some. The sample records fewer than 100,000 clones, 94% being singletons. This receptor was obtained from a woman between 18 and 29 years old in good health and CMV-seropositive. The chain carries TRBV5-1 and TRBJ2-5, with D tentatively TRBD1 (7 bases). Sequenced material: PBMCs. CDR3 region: CASSSEGQRQETQYF. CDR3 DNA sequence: TGCGCCAGCAGCTCGGAGGGACAGCGACAAGAGACCCAGTACTTC. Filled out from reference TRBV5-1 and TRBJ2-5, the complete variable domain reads KAGVTQTPRYLIKTRGQQVTLSCSPISGHRSVSWYQQTPGQGLQFLFEYFSETQRNKGNFPGRFSGRQFSNSRSEMNVSTLELGDSALYLCASSSEGQRQETQYFGPGTRLLVL.